The next 2 T cell receptor beta chains were all read from a single sample in a study of response to subunit inactivated influenza vaccine. MiXCR, run by TCRdb on the RT-PCR reads, gives a single entry per CDR3 protein. The sample includes roughly 180,000 distinct CDR3 sequences, around 8.8% seen only once; the top ten take about 11%. The sequencing here drew on non-naive T cells sorted from PBMCs, taken on the day of vaccination. Receptor source: a man aged 50-59 years who received an inactivated influenza vaccine.

There are a few counts of this clonotype. The J gene is TRBJ2-7, the V gene TRBV20-1; 11 nucleotides line up with TRBD2. This CDR3 has 13 residues. Germline V lookup: CDR1 DFQATT, CDR2 SNEGSKA (reference sequence). V shed 5 bases and J 2 bases; nucleotides not matched to a gene: 2. CDR3 residues: CSAGSGRAYEQYF. CDR3 coding DNA: TGCAGTGCTGGTAGCGGGAGGGCCTACGAGCAGTACTTC.

This clonotype showed up just a few times. The chain is built from TRBV7-8 and TRBJ2-5, with TRBD2 as a possible D gene (5 bases). Germline assignment: CDR1 SGHVS and CDR2 FQNEAQ. The CDR3 contains 13 residues. Deletions cut 4 bases from V and 4 bases from J, with 10 bases between. Written as DNA, the CDR3 is TGTGCCAGCAGCTGGGGAGAGGGAGAGACCCAGTACTTC. Its protein is CASSWGEGETQYF.